A single sample gave rise to the 20 T cell receptor beta chains below, sequenced in a study of blood T cells in healthy people across ages. Together with a sample-barcoded 5' primer, a J-beta primer mix was included in a second PCR lasting 7 to 11 cycles. One entry per CDR3 protein, called by TCRdb with MiXCR from the 5' RACE reads. Here the sample spans about 670,000 distinct CDR3 sequences, around 43% being singletons. Sequenced input: blood. These TCRs come from a man aged 80 or over in good health.

The rearrangement joins TRBV9 to TRBJ2-1; D remains unclear. V lost 5 bases and J 1 base, leaving 10 bases between the germline ends. This CDR3 comprises 14 residues. Germline-derived CDR1 and CDR2 are SGDLS and YYNGEE. CDR3 in amino acids: CASSPLFSYNEQFF. DNA for the CDR3: TGTGCCAGCAGTCCCCTCTTTTCCTACAATGAGCAGTTCTTC.

The CDR3 region has the DNA TGTGCCAGCAGCCTTCGGGAGGGCCTTGGTGCAGATACGCAGTATTTT. It translates to CASSLREGLGADTQYF. The genes are TRBV11-3 and TRBJ2-3; 8 bases match TRBD2. The CDR3 covers 16 residues. V was pared by 5 bases and J by 4 bases, with 11 bases of the junction left unmatched. Looked up from germline, CDR1 is SGHNT and CDR2 is YENEEA.

The V and J genes are TRBV2 and TRBJ2-3, with a weak D call TRBD2 (8 bases). This CDR3 has 16 residues. Per the germline V gene, CDR1 is SNHLY and CDR2 is FYNNEI. Trimming took off 2 bases at V and 5 bases at J, with 17 bases between the two ends. The CDR3 reads CASSERGRLAGDTQYF. The CDR3 DNA reads TGTGCCAGCAGTGAAAGGGGGCGGCTAGCGGGAGATACGCAGTATTTT.

The chain employs TRBV3-1 and TRBJ2-4, with a tentative D call TRBD1 (6 bases). Per the germline V gene, CDR1 is LGHDT and CDR2 is YNNKEL (reference sequence). V dropped 0 bases and J dropped 10 bases, with 22 bases sitting between them. The CDR3 extends over 17 amino acids. The CDR3: CASSQDSSYGTRQIQYF. DNA for the CDR3: TGTGCCAGCAGCCAAGACTCTTCTTATGGGACAAGGCAAATTCAGTACTTC.

This clonotype was seen more than once but under ten times. The V call is TRBV4-1, the J call TRBJ2-3; D is possibly TRBD1 or TRBD2 (5 bases each). This CDR3 is built from 14 residues. Trimming pared 1 base from V and 4 bases from J, leaving 9 bases between. Germline V gene sequence: CDR1 MGHRA, CDR2 YSYEKL. This CDR3 reads CASSQGGSSDTQYF. In nucleotides, the CDR3 is TGCGCCAGCAGCCAAGGGGGGAGTTCAGATACGCAGTATTTT.

This chain connects TRBV6-2 or TRBV6-3 to TRBJ2-7; a weak D match, TRBD1 (6 bases). With 7 bases removed from V and 3 bases from J, the gap between germline ends came to 19 bases. The CDR3 runs 15 residues. Germline values: CDR1 MNHEY, CDR2 SVGEGT. The CDR3 reads CASMKYGTRVYEQYF. CDR3 nucleotide sequence: TGTGCCAGCATGAAATACGGGACACGAGTCTACGAGCAGTACTTC.

As for this clonotype: At one of its ends the junction is not consistent with the germline gene, which may arise from a read error. The V gene is TRBV12-3 or TRBV12-4, the J gene TRBJ2-3; 11 positions agree with TRBD2. This CDR3 is built from 16 residues. The CDR3 sequence is CASSLILAGGTDTQYF. CDR3 sequence (DNA): TGTGCCAGCAGTCTTATCCTAGCGGGGGGCACGGATACGCAGTATTTT.

The gene calls are TRBV7-8 and TRBJ2-5; 11 bases agree with TRBD1. J lost 4 bases, V lost 5 bases, and 9 bases had no gene match. This CDR3 has 16 residues. CDR1 is SGHVS and CDR2 is FQNEAQ in the germline V gene. Here the CDR3 DNA reads TGTGCCAGCAGCGCCCGGGACAGGGGGTTTACAGAGACCCAGTACTTC. The encoded protein is CASSARDRGFTETQYF.

This clonotype occurred once. Given a much more abundant clone one base away, this may be a read error. The rearrangement uses TRBV7-2 and TRBJ2-4, with D tentatively TRBD2 (5 bases). V lost 0 bases to trimming and J lost 13 bases, with 19 bases between them. This CDR3 spans 15 amino acids. The germline CDR1 and CDR2 sequences are SGHTA and FQGNSA. CDR3: CASSLAATRDYKQYF. In DNA form, the CDR3 reads TGTGCCAGCAGCTTAGCGGCGACCCGAGACTACAAGCAGTACTTC.

Comments on this clonotype: At one end the junction does not follow the germline gene, possibly because of a read error. This rearrangement joins TRBV7-2 to TRBJ2-7; TRBD1 matches at 8 bases. Matching the DNA end better, TRBJ2-5 makes the J call doubtful. This CDR3 comprises 14 residues. Germline CDR1 SGHTA, CDR2 FQGNSA. The CDR3 sequence is CAGSLHRGLETQYF. CDR3 in DNA: TGTGCCGGCAGCTTACACAGGGGGTTAGAGACCCAGTACTTC.

The J gene is TRBJ2-6, the V gene TRBV9; 8 nucleotides line up with TRBD1. This CDR3 has 16 residues. CDR1 is SGDLS, CDR2 YYNGEE, per germline. Trimming cost V 4 bases and J 3 bases; bases outside gene matches: 6. The CDR3, as DNA: TGTGCCAGCAGCTTCACAGGGGGTGATGGGGCCAACGTCCTGACTTTC. Encoded protein: CASSFTGGDGANVLTF.

This chain uses TRBV5-1 with TRBJ2-7; D is possibly TRBD1 (8 bases). Between the trimmed V and J ends, which lost 4 bases and 2 bases, there was a span of 13 bases. Per germline, CDR1 SGHRS and CDR2 YFSETQ. The CDR3 is 14 residues long. CDR3 region: CASSVTGGAYEQYF. The CDR3 nucleotides read TGCGCCAGCAGCGTTACAGGGGGGGCCTACGAGCAGTACTTC.

The CDR3: CASSLETSYGYTF. The CDR3 bases are TGTGCCAGCAGCCTGGAGACCTCCTATGGCTACACCTTC. The chain is built from TRBV28 and TRBJ1-2; D gene ambiguous. Trimming left V 6 bases short and J 4 bases short, with 12 bases between. This CDR3 region has 13 residues. Germline V gene lookup returns CDR1 MDHEN and CDR2 SYDVKM.

This clonotype came up a few times. This chain uses TRBV6-2 or TRBV6-3 with TRBJ2-4; D not certain. Trimming pared 7 bases from V and 1 base from J, leaving 11 bases between. This CDR3 is 14 amino acids long. The germline gives CDR1 MNHEY, CDR2 SVGEGT. CDR3 sequence (DNA): TGTGCCAGCAACCGAGTGGGGGCCAAAAACATTCAGTACTTC. Protein product: CASNRVGAKNIQYF.

J is TRBJ1-5 and V is TRBV10-3; TRBD1 might be the D (5 bases). Trimming removed 10 bases from V and 0 bases from J, with 7 bases in between. The germline gives CDR1 ENHRY, CDR2 SYGVKD. This CDR3 is 12 amino acids long. In DNA form, the CDR3 reads TGTGCCACGGGACCTAGCAATCAGCCCCAGCATTTT. Translation gives CATGPSNQPQHF.

CDR3 sequence: CASSSQGIKYEQYF. CDR3 sequence (DNA): TGTGCCAGCAGTTCCCAGGGAATTAAGTACGAGCAGTACTTC. The V and J genes are TRBV2 and TRBJ2-4; D possibly corresponds to TRBD1 (5 bases). Near its end, the DNA agrees better with TRBJ2-7, so the J call may be wrong. The germline gives CDR1 SNHLY, CDR2 FYNNEI. This CDR3 contains 14 residues.

Concerning this clonotype itself: Possible read error: a much larger clone is one base away. This chain connects TRBV7-2 to TRBJ2-4; 8 nucleotides agree with TRBD2. Per germline, CDR1 SGHTA and CDR2 FQGNSA. The CDR3 runs 12 residues. CDR3 DNA sequence: TGTGCCAGCAGCTCCGGCCGGGGGGGTCAGAACTTC. It yields the protein CASSSGRGGQNF.

This clonotype has at least ten counts. The V gene is TRBV24-1, the J gene TRBJ2-1; perhaps TRBD2 as D (7 bases). Germline lookup yields CDR1 KGHDR and CDR2 SFDVKD. The V end lost 4 bases, the J end lost 5 bases, and 14 bases lay between the germline ends. This CDR3 spans 15 amino acids. This CDR3 reads CATSDSRGADNEQFF. In DNA, the CDR3 is TGTGCCACCAGTGACTCCCGGGGGGCCGACAATGAGCAGTTCTTC.

The chain has TRBV20-1 and TRBJ2-1; 7 bases fit TRBD2. Germline values: CDR1 DFQATT, CDR2 SNEGSKA (reference sequence). Trimming removed 7 bases from V and 15 bases from J; junction bases left unmatched: 12. The CDR3 runs to 11 residues. The CDR3 loop is CSVDSAGWGFF. CDR3 in DNA: TGCAGTGTCGATTCAGCGGGGTGGGGGTTCTTC.

This clonotype was seen only a few times. The chain links TRBV29-1 to TRBJ2-1, with TRBD2 matching 11 bases. Germline CDR1 SQVTM, CDR2 ANQGSEA. This CDR3 spans 14 amino acids. The J segment lost 1 base and the V segment lost 4 bases, leaving 0 bases of the junction unmatched. CDR3: CSVVAGGSYNEQFF. CDR3 nucleotide sequence: TGCAGCGTTGTAGCGGGAGGGTCCTACAATGAGCAGTTCTTC.